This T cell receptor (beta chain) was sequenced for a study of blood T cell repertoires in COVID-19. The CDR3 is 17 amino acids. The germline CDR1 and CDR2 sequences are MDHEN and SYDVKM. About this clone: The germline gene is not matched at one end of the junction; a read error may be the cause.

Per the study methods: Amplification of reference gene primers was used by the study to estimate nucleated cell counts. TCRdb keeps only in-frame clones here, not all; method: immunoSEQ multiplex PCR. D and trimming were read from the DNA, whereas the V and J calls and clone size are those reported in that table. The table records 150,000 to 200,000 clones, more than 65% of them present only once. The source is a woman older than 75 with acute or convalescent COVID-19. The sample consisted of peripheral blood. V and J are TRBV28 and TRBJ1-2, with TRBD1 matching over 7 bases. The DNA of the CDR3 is TGTGCCAGCACTTTAGCCGGACAGGCGTCCCGCGGCTATGGCTACACCTTC. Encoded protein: CASTLAGQASRGYGYTF.